This T cell receptor beta chain was identified during a study of Graves' ophthalmopathy and Graves' hyperthyroidism. Findings and caveats of the study: A majority of expanded thyroid clonotypes exceeding 0.001 frequency were likewise present in blood.

Trimming removed 8 bases at V and 2 bases at J, with 13 bases between. In germline, CDR1 is MDHEN, CDR2 SYDVKM. The CDR3 consists of 13 residues. The table lists this clonotype with a count of one. Its antigen remains unknown. The TCR beta CDR3 regions underwent amplification from RNA transcripts. Scientists carried out first-round RT-PCR using HTBI primers and then a second-round multiplex PCR. One entry per CDR3 protein, called by TCRdb with MiXCR from the multiplex PCR reads. The sample has about 480,000 distinct CDR3 sequences; around 14% are singletons. This sequence joins TRBV28 and TRBJ2-7, with unresolved D. The sequencing sample was made of blood. This sequence originates from a woman under 40 with Graves' ophthalmopathy. CDR3: CASGFHGPYEQYF. CDR3 nucleotides: TGTGCCAGCGGATTCCACGGCCCCTACGAGCAGTACTTC.